Below are 23 T cell receptor beta chains sequenced from a single sample in a study of Japanese encephalitis immunity and Zika vaccine responses. CFSE-labeled PBMCs were cultured 5 to 6 days with peptide pools, each at roughly 1.1 ug/mL. Proliferating CD4 T cells were sorted unfixed as live CD56-CD19-CD16-CD3+CD4+ CFSE-low cells. TCRdb redid the calling of the 5' RACE reads with MiXCR, one entry per CDR3 protein. The sample shows roughly 410 distinct CDR3 sequences, under 7% of them seen only once. Source: antigen-activated CD4+ T cells from blood, cultured, taken during a Zika inactivated vaccine study. The receptors were sampled from an adult woman who received an inactivated Zika virus vaccine.

This clonotype is deemed large (0.1 to 1%). The V call is TRBV6-1, the J call TRBJ1-4; no clear D gene. Germline CDR1 MNHNS, CDR2 SASEGT. Trimming removed 2 bases at V and 1 base at J, with 11 bases between. The CDR3 is made up of 16 amino acids. CDR3 residues: CASSERAVGTNEKLFF. CDR3 DNA: TGTGCCAGCAGTGAACGGGCGGTTGGAACTAATGAAAAACTGTTTTTT.

This clonotype was observed a handful of times. V usage is TRBV4-3 and J usage is TRBJ1-1; D remains unclear. Trimming took off 4 bases at V and 0 bases at J, with 18 bases between the two ends. This CDR3 is 17 amino acids long. Germline CDR1 and CDR2: LGHNA and YSLEER. In DNA form, the CDR3 reads TGCGCCAGCAGCCCGAGACCGGTTAGCGCCGTGAACACTGAAGCTTTCTTT. It codes for CASSPRPVSAVNTEAFF.

This chain connects TRBV7-2 to TRBJ1-6, with D unclear. Germline V gene lookup returns CDR1 SGHTA and CDR2 FQGNSA. Trimming pared 7 bases from V and 9 bases from J, leaving 19 bases between. This CDR3 region has 15 residues. CDR3 region: CASTPRRIFGSPLHF. CDR3 DNA: TGTGCCAGCACCCCCCGGCGGATCTTCGGTTCACCCCTCCACTTT.

This clonotype is medium-sized (0.01 to 0.1%) within its sample. The J gene is TRBJ2-6, the V gene TRBV15; D tentatively reads TRBD1 or TRBD2 (5 bases each). The V gene's germline CDR1 is LNHNV and CDR2 YYDKDF (reference sequence). V dropped 0 bases and J dropped 0 bases, with 9 bases sitting between them. This CDR3 is built from 17 residues. The CDR3 region is CATSRDEGPSGANVLTF. CDR3 bases: TGTGCCACCAGCAGAGACGAGGGGCCCTCTGGGGCCAACGTCCTGACTTTC.

This clonotype is judged medium-sized (0.01 to 0.1%). The V call is TRBV5-1, the J call TRBJ1-1; D perhaps matches TRBD1 (6 bases). The V gene's germline CDR1 is SGHRS and CDR2 YFSETQ. The CDR3 loop spans 20 amino acids. V lost 0 bases to trimming and J lost 0 bases, with 24 bases between them. The CDR3 nucleotides are TGCGCCAGCAGCTTGGCCCTGGGACAAACCCATCGGGTAATGAACACTGAAGCTTTCTTT. Amino acid sequence: CASSLALGQTHRVMNTEAFF. Full variable domain (remainder filled in from reference TRBV5-1 and TRBJ1-1): KAGVTQTPRYLIKTRGQQVTLSCSPISGHRSVSWYQQTPGQGLQFLFEYFSETQRNKGNFPGRFSGRQFSNSRSEMNVSTLELGDSALYLCASSLALGQTHRVMNTEAFFGQGTRLTVV.

This clonotype is medium-sized. This chain connects TRBV11-1 to TRBJ1-1; D is unclear. CDR3 length equals 13 residues. Germline V CDR1 and CDR2: SGHAT, FQDESV (reference sequence). V lost 3 bases, J lost 1 base, and 6 bases lay in between. CDR3 DNA: TGTGCCAGCAGCTTTCCGGGGAACACTGAAGCTTTCTTT. Translated, it gives CASSFPGNTEAFF.

This clonotype is deemed medium-sized (0.01 to 0.1%). The chain combines TRBV1 with TRBJ2-2; TRBD1, the table's D call, lacks a check against the DNA. TRBV1 is a pseudogene. This CDR3 contains 17 residues. The CDR3 here is CTSSQDPTGTTTGELFF. The CDR3 DNA is TGCACCAGCAGCCAAGATCCAACCGGGACCACCACCGGGGAGCTGTTTTTT.

This clonotype is deemed large. This chain uses TRBV18 with TRBJ2-7; D is unresolved. This CDR3 region has 13 residues. CDR1 and CDR2 from the germline V gene are KGHSH and LQKENI. The V end lost 1 base, the J end lost 5 bases, and 9 bases lay between the germline ends. The CDR3 region is CASSPQGVDEQYF. CDR3 DNA sequence: TGTGCCAGCTCACCACAGGGTGTGGACGAGCAGTACTTC.

This clonotype is hyperexpanded in the sample. The chain couples TRBV27 to TRBJ2-2; 8 nucleotides line up with TRBD1. The CDR3 spans 16 residues. J was trimmed by 0 bases and V by 6 bases; bases with no gene match: 6. From germline, CDR1 is MNHEY and CDR2 SMNVEV (reference sequence). CDR3 region: CASRRTGSANTGELFF. The CDR3 nucleotides read TGTGCCAGCAGAAGGACAGGGTCTGCGAACACCGGGGAGCTGTTTTTT.

This clonotype is labeled large. The chain is built from TRBV18 and TRBJ1-4; D is unclear. This CDR3 has 14 residues. V shed 3 bases and J shed 7 bases, with 12 bases lying between them. Germline V gene data show CDR1 as KGHSH and CDR2 as LQKENI. The CDR3 DNA reads as TGTGCCAGCTCACCGGGAACCCGTGGTGAAAAACTGTTTTTT. Translating gives CASSPGTRGEKLFF. Complete variable domain (other parts from reference TRBV18 and TRBJ1-4): NAGVMQNPRHLVRRRGQEARLRCSPMKGHSHVYWYRQLPEEGLKFMVYLQKENIIDESGMPKERFSAEFPKEGPSILRIQQVVRGDSAAYFCASSPGTRGEKLFFGSGTQLSVL.

The V and J genes are TRBV4-3 and TRBJ1-4, with 7 positions matching TRBD1. Germline CDR1 and CDR2: LGHNA and YSLEER. J was trimmed by 3 bases and V by 2 bases; bases with no gene match: 3. This CDR3 spans 15 amino acids. CDR3 DNA: TGCGCCAGCAGCCAAACAGGGGTGGCTAATGAAAAACTGTTTTTT. Amino acids: CASSQTGVANEKLFF.

This clonotype is judged large. The chain combines TRBV10-1 with TRBJ2-5, with D maybe TRBD2 (6 bases). The CDR3 loop spans 12 amino acids. Germline loops: CDR1 WNHNN, CDR2 SYGVQD (reference sequence). V was trimmed by 6 bases and J by 4 bases, leaving 9 bases between them. CDR3 nucleotides: TGCGCCAGCAGCCTAGCGAGAGAGACCCAGTACTTC. Translation gives CASSLARETQYF.

By sample fraction, this clonotype is large. The chain links TRBV6-6 to TRBJ2-7; D gene ambiguous. The V gene lost 0 bases and the J gene lost 0 bases, with 9 bases spanning the gap. The CDR3 extends over 15 amino acids. The germline V gene has CDR1 MNHNY and CDR2 SVGAGI (reference sequence). The CDR3 DNA follows: TGTGCCAGCAGTTACTCTGGAGAGAGCTCCTACGAGCAGTACTTC. This sequence encodes CASSYSGESSYEQYF.

This clonotype is deemed large. The rearrangement links TRBV10-3 to TRBJ2-7; D is unresolved. Deletions cut 3 bases from V and 0 bases from J, with 9 bases between. The CDR3 has 14 amino acids. Germline V gene sequence: CDR1 ENHRY, CDR2 SYGVKD. CDR3 in amino acids: CAISERQASYEQYF. The CDR3 bases are TGTGCCATCAGTGAAAGGCAGGCCTCCTACGAGCAGTACTTC.

This clonotype is categorized as large. This chain uses TRBV7-9 with TRBJ2-1; no clear D gene. Trimming cost V 5 bases and J 6 bases, with 14 bases left between them. CDR3 length equals 14 residues. The germline gives CDR1 SEHNR, CDR2 FQNEAQ (reference sequence). CDR3 residues: CASSPRGLTNEQFF. The CDR3 region has the DNA TGTGCCAGCAGCCCCCGTGGCCTCACCAATGAGCAGTTCTTC.

This clonotype is medium-sized within its sample. This chain links TRBV5-1 with TRBJ2-1; 12 nucleotides agree with TRBD2. CDR1 is SGHRS, CDR2 YFSETQ, per germline. With 4 bases clipped from V and 10 bases from J, the junction kept 6 bases outside the gene matches. This CDR3 region has 14 residues. CDR3 loop: CASSATSGRSEQFF. In DNA form, the CDR3 reads TGCGCCAGCAGCGCGACTAGCGGGAGATCGGAGCAGTTCTTC.

Relative to its sample, this clonotype is large. This rearrangement joins TRBV10-2 to TRBJ2-7; possibly TRBD2 for D (5 bases). The CDR3 loop spans 12 amino acids. Between the trimmed V and J ends, which lost 2 bases and 4 bases, there was a span of 6 bases. Germline assignment: CDR1 WSHSY and CDR2 SAAADI. CDR3 region: CASSETSYEQYF. In nucleotides, the CDR3 is TGCGCCAGCAGTGAGACTAGTTACGAGCAGTACTTC.

This clonotype counts as large. The V gene is TRBV6-2 or TRBV6-3, the J gene TRBJ2-1, with 14 nucleotides matching TRBD2. The V gene end was trimmed by 7 bases and the J gene end by 5 bases; junction bases not matched to a gene: 7. Germline V gene lookup returns CDR1 MNHEY and CDR2 SVGEGT. The CDR3 is 16 residues long. The CDR3 here is CASTLGLAGVHNEQFF. CDR3 DNA: TGTGCCAGCACTTTGGGACTAGCGGGAGTACACAATGAGCAGTTCTTC.

This clonotype is categorized as large. The CDR3: CASTEGPGLAGYEQYF. Written as DNA, the CDR3 is TGTGCCAGCACCGAAGGCCCGGGACTAGCGGGGTACGAGCAGTACTTC. The rearrangement links TRBV2 to TRBJ2-7; 13 bases match TRBD2. The CDR3 contains 16 residues. Unmatched junction bases numbered 10, after V lost 7 bases and J lost 4 bases. CDR1 and CDR2 from the germline V gene are SNHLY and FYNNEI.

This clonotype was recorded once. The J gene is TRBJ1-4, the V gene TRBV19, with 7 bases fitting TRBD1. This CDR3 is built from 15 residues. The junction had 4 bases not matched to a gene; V was cut back by 5 bases and J by 1 base. CDR1 LNHDA and CDR2 SQIVND come from the germline V gene (reference sequence). Written as DNA, the CDR3 is TGTGCCAGTAGTCCAAGGGGGCAAACTAATGAAAAACTGTTTTTT. Amino acids: CASSPRGQTNEKLFF. Full variable domain (remainder filled in from reference TRBV19 and TRBJ1-4): DGGITQSPKYLFRKEGQNVTLSCEQNLNHDAMYWYRQDPGQGLRLIYYSQIVNDFQKGDIAEGYSVSREKKESFPLTVTSAQKNPTAFYLCASSPRGQTNEKLFFGSGTQLSVL.

By sample share, this clonotype is medium-sized (0.01 to 0.1%). In DNA, the CDR3 is TGTGCCAGCCTCGGGGGACCCTCGTCTCAGCAGTACTTC. As protein: CASLGGPSSQQYF. V gene TRBV19 combines with J gene TRBJ2-7, with a tentative D call TRBD2 (6 bases). In germline, CDR1 is LNHDA, CDR2 SQIVND (reference sequence). The V end was cut by 9 bases, the J end by 8 bases, with 20 bases between. The CDR3 has 13 amino acids.

By sample fraction, this clonotype is medium-sized (0.01 to 0.1%). The chain couples TRBV21-1 to TRBJ1-5. TRBV21-1 is assigned pseudogene status. The CDR3 contains 13 residues. The CDR3 DNA reads as TGTGCCTCGAGGGCCAAATTCAATCAGCCCCAGCATTTT. This translates into CASRAKFNQPQHF.

This clonotype is labeled as hyperexpanded (1% or more). V is TRBV12-5 and J is TRBJ2-3; D call uncertain. In germline, CDR1 is LGHNT, CDR2 FRNRAP. V shed 9 bases and J shed 1 base, with 11 bases lying between them. This CDR3 spans 13 amino acids. The CDR3 sequence: CASALDGTDTQYF. As DNA, the CDR3 is TGTGCTAGCGCTTTGGATGGCACAGATACGCAGTATTTT. The complete variable domain, with remaining parts taken from reference TRBV12-5 and TRBJ2-3, reads DARVTQTPRHKVTEMGQEVTMRCQPILGHNTVFWYRQTMMQGLELLAYFRNRAPLDDSGMPKDRFSAEMPDATLATLKIQPSEPRDSAVYFCASALDGTDTQYFGPGTRLTVL.